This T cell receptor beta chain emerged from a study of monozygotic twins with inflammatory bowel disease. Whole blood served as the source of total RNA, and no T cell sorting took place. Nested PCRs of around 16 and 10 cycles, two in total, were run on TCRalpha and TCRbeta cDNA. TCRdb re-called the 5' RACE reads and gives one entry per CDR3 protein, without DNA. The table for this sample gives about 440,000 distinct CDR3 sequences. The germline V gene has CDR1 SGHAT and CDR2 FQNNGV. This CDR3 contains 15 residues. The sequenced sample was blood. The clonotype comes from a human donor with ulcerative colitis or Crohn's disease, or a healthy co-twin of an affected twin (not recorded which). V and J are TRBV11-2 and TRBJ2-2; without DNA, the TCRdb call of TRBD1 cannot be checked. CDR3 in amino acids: CASSLSQGNTGELFF.